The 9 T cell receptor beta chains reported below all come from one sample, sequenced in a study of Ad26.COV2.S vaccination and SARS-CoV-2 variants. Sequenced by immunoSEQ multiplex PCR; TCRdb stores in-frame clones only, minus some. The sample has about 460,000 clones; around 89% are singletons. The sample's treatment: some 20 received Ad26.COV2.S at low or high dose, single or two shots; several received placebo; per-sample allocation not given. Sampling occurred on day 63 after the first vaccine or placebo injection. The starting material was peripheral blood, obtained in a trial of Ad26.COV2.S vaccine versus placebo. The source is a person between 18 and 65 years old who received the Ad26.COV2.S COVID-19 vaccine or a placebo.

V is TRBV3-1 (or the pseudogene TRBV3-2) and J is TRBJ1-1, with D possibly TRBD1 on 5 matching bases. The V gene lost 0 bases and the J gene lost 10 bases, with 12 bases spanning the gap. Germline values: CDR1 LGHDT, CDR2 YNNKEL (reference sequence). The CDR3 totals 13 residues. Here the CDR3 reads CASSQDLEGPAFF. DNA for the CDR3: TGTGCCAGCAGCCAAGATCTGGAGGGACCAGCTTTCTTT.

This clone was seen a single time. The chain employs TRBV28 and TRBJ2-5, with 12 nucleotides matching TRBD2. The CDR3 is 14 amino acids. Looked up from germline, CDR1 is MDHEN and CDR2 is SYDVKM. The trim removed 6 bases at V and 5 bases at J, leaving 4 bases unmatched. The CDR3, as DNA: TGTGCCAGCAGCCTAGCGGGAGGGAAGGAGACCCAGTACTTC. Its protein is CASSLAGGKETQYF.

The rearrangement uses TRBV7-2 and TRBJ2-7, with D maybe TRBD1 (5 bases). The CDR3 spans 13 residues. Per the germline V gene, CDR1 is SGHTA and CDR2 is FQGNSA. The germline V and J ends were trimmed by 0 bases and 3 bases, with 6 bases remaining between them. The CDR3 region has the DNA TGTGCCAGCAGCTTAGCGCAGGGCTACGAGCAGTACTTC. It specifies CASSLAQGYEQYF.

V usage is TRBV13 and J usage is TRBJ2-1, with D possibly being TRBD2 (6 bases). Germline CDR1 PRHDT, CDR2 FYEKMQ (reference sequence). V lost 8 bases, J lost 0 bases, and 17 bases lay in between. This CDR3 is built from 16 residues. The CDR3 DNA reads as TGTGCCAGCGGGGAAGTCGCGGGACCCTCCTACAATGAGCAGTTCTTC. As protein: CASGEVAGPSYNEQFF. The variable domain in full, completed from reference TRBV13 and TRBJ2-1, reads AAGVIQSPRHLIKEKRETATLKCYPIPRHDTVYWYQQGPGQDPQFLISFYEKMQSDKGSIPDRFSAQQFSDYHSELNMSSLELGDSALYFCASGEVAGPSYNEQFFGPGTRLTVL.

CDR3 sequence: CASSRAGRSYNEQFF. In nucleotides, the CDR3 is TGTGCCAGCAGCAGAGCGGGCCGCTCCTACAATGAGCAGTTCTTC. The chain joins TRBV6-5 to TRBJ2-1, with D possibly matching TRBD2 (6 bases). V was pared by 6 bases and J by 0 bases, with 12 bases between. The CDR3 sequence is 15 residues long. CDR1 is MNHEY, CDR2 SVGAGI, per germline.

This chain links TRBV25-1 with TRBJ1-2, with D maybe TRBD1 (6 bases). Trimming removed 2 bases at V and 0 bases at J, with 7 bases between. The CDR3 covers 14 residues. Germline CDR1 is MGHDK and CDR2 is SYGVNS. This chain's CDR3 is CASSEGQTNYGYTF. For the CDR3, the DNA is TGTGCCAGCAGTGAAGGACAGACTAACTATGGCTACACCTTC.

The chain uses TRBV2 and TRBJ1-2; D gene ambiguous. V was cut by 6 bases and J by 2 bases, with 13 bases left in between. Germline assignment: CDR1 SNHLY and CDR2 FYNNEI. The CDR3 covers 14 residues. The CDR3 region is CASRGTFTNYGYTF. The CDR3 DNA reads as TGTGCCAGCAGGGGTACCTTTACGAACTATGGCTACACCTTC.

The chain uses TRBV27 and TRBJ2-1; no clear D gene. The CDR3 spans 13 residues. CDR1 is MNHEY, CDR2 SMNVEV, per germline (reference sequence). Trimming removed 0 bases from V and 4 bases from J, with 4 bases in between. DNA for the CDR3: TGTGCCAGCAGTTTATCTGCGTACAATGAGCAGTTCTTC. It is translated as CASSLSAYNEQFF.

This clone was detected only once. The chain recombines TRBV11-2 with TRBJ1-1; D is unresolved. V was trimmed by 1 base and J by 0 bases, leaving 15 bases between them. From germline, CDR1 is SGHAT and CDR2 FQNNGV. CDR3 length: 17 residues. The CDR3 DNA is TGTGCCAGCAGCTTAGGCCGTCTCGGTGGATTGAACACTGAAGCTTTCTTT. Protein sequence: CASSLGRLGGLNTEAFF.